Presented here are 6 T cell receptor beta chains from one specimen sequenced in a study of blood T cell repertoires in COVID-19. Here immunoSEQ multiplex PCR was the method, and the copy in TCRdb shows in-frame clones only, minus some. The repertoire holds approximately 350,000 clones, with 75% to 90% as singletons. Sequencing used PBMCs or T cells enriched from blood (not recorded which). The receptors shown here come from a woman in her fifties or sixties who had recovered from COVID-19.

V gene TRBV27 combines with J gene TRBJ2-7; 13 bases agree with TRBD2. The CDR3 spans 15 residues. The germline gives CDR1 MNHEY, CDR2 SMNVEV (reference sequence). V was pared by 4 bases and J by 4 bases, with 4 bases of the junction left unmatched. The CDR3 is CASSSRTSGSYEQYF. For the CDR3, the DNA is TGTGCCAGCAGTTCGAGGACTAGCGGGAGTTACGAGCAGTACTTC.

The V call is TRBV9, the J call TRBJ2-3; 7 bases map to TRBD2. The CDR3 is 16 residues long. The germline V gene has CDR1 SGDLS and CDR2 YYNGEE. The V and J ends lost 5 bases and 1 base, in that order; junction bases with no gene match: 10. CDR3 nucleotide sequence: TGTGCCAGCAGTGAGCGGGGACCGATCGGCACAGATACGCAGTATTTT. It is translated as CASSERGPIGTDTQYF.

The V gene is TRBV7-9, the J gene TRBJ1-2, with 7 bases that match TRBD1. V trimming: 7 bases; J trimming: 0 bases; junction bases outside the gene matches: 8. The germline gives CDR1 SEHNR, CDR2 FQNEAQ (reference sequence). There are 15 residues in the CDR3. The CDR3 loop reads CASTIGTDSNYGYTF. The CDR3 region has the DNA TGTGCCAGCACGATTGGGACAGACTCTAACTATGGCTACACCTTC. The full variable domain, with the rest looked up from reference TRBV7-9 and TRBJ1-2, is DTGVSQNPRHKITKRGQNVTFRCDPISEHNRLYWYRQTLGQGPEFLTYFQNEAQLEKSRLLSDRFSAERPKGSFSTLEIQRTEQGDSAMYLCASTIGTDSNYGYTFGSGTRLTVV.

The chain is built from TRBV6-1 and TRBJ2-5, with 9 bases matching TRBD2. Germline V gene lookup returns CDR1 MNHNS and CDR2 SASEGT. The V segment lost 0 bases and the J segment 4 bases; nucleotides outside the gene matches: 6. This CDR3 contains 16 residues. The CDR3 spells CASSEALSGRSETQYF. For the CDR3, the DNA is TGTGCCAGCAGTGAAGCCCTTAGCGGGAGATCAGAGACCCAGTACTTC.

The J gene is TRBJ1-1, the V gene TRBV29-1; D is unclear. Germline values: CDR1 SQVTM, CDR2 ANQGSEA. The CDR3 covers 12 residues. The V and J ends lost 7 bases and 0 bases respectively, with 9 bases between them. The CDR3 loop is CSGGQMNTEAFF. Written as DNA, the CDR3 is TGCAGCGGAGGGCAGATGAACACTGAAGCTTTCTTT.

This clone was seen a few times. This sequence joins TRBV3-1 (or the pseudogene TRBV3-2) and TRBJ1-3; possible D gene TRBD1, 6 bases. Trimming pared 4 bases from V and 4 bases from J, leaving 11 bases between. The CDR3 has 14 residues. Germline V gives CDR1 LGHDT, CDR2 YNNKEL (reference sequence). The chain's CDR3 is CASSPGVYGNTIYF. The CDR3 DNA follows: TGTGCCAGCAGCCCAGGGGTGTACGGAAACACCATATATTTT.